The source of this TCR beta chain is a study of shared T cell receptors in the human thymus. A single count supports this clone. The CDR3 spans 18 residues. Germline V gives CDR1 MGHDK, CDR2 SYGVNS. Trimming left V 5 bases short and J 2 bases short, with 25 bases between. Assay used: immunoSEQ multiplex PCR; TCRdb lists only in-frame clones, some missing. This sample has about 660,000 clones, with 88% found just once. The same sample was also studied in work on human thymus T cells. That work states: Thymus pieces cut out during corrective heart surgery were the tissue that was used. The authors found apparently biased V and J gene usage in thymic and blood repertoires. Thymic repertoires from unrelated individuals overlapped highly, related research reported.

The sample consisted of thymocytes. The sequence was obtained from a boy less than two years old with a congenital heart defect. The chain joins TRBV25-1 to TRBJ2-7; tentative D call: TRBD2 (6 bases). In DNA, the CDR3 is TGTGCCAGCAGTAAAACCAAAATCGGGGGAGAGATAACCTACGAGCAGTACTTC. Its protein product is CASSKTKIGGEITYEQYF.